Below, 30 T cell receptor beta chains from the same sample are listed, as sequenced in a study of T cells after yellow fever vaccination. TCRdb processed the 5' RACE reads anew with MiXCR; each CDR3 protein has one entry. The sample holds around 260,000 distinct CDR3 sequences, around 5.3% seen once. Sequenced material: CD4+ T cells sorted from PBMCs, taken on the day of the yellow fever booster vaccination. Every receptor here comes from a man aged 18 to 29 who received the YFV17D yellow fever vaccine.

This clonotype was seen repeatedly, ten times or more. The J gene is TRBJ2-1, the V gene TRBV20-1, with 10 bases aligning to TRBD1. V lost 3 bases to trimming and J lost 6 bases; unmatched junction nucleotides: 2. Germline V lookup: CDR1 DFQATT, CDR2 SNEGSKA (reference sequence). The CDR3 consists of 13 residues. The CDR3 region is CSARTGGLNEQFF. The CDR3 DNA reads TGCAGTGCTAGGACAGGGGGCCTCAATGAGCAGTTCTTC.

This clonotype has only a few counts. This chain joins TRBV20-1 and TRBJ2-3; TRBD2 aligns across 10 bases. V dropped 3 bases and J dropped 2; count of bases not matched to a gene: 5. Germline CDR1 and CDR2: DFQATT and SNEGSKA (reference sequence). CDR3 length: 15 residues. CDR3 amino acids: CSASGSGGITDTQYF. The CDR3 nucleotides read TGCAGTGCTAGTGGTAGCGGGGGGATCACAGATACGCAGTATTTT.

This clonotype was picked up a small number of times. The V and J genes are TRBV10-3 and TRBJ1-2, with D perhaps TRBD1 (6 bases). The ends were cut back, 3 bases at V and 4 bases at J, with 15 bases in the middle. Germline CDR1 and CDR2: ENHRY and SYGVKD. CDR3 length equals 15 residues. CDR3 protein: CAISDDNRAPYGYTF. The CDR3 coding sequence is TGTGCCATCAGTGACGACAACAGGGCTCCCTATGGCTACACCTTC.

To note about this clonotype: Germline and junction disagree at one end, which may indicate a read error. This chain uses TRBV9 with TRBJ1-1; 10 bases map to TRBD1. Germline CDR1 and CDR2: SGDLS and YYNGEE. This CDR3 comprises 17 residues. The CDR3 DNA reads as TGTGCCAGCAGCGCACACATCGGGGACAGGGGCAACAGTGAAGCTTTCTTT. Protein sequence: CASSAHIGDRGNSEAFF.

CDR3 nucleotides: TGCGCCAGCAGCCAAGCAGCGGGGAGGGCCAAAAACATTCAGTACTTC. This sequence encodes CASSQAAGRAKNIQYF. The chain couples TRBV4-1 to TRBJ2-4, with 7 bases matching TRBD2. The CDR3 consists of 16 residues. The germline V gene has CDR1 MGHRA and CDR2 YSYEKL. V lost 1 base and J lost 1; bases outside the gene matches: 4.

The CDR3 loop reads CASSSRGSDPAGELFF. CDR3 nucleotides: TGCGCCAGCAGCTCCAGGGGCTCAGATCCGGCCGGGGAGCTGTTTTTT. V gene TRBV5-1 combines with J gene TRBJ2-2, with a tentative D call TRBD1 (6 bases). The CDR3 has 16 amino acids. Trimming removed 3 bases at V and 6 bases at J, with 18 bases between. Germline lookup yields CDR1 SGHRS and CDR2 YFSETQ.

The table lists this clonotype with many counts. The J gene is TRBJ1-3, the V gene TRBV7-2; 9 nucleotides agree with TRBD1. Germline CDR1 is SGHTA and CDR2 is FQGNSA. This CDR3 contains 17 residues. Trimming removed 2 bases from V and 4 bases from J; junction bases left unmatched: 9. CDR3 coding DNA: TGTGCCAGCAGCTTAAGTTCGGGGACAGGGTCGGGAAACACCATATATTTT. This gives the protein CASSLSSGTGSGNTIYF.

This clonotype was seen ten or more times. The chain carries TRBV4-3 and TRBJ1-2; D is perhaps TRBD1 (5 bases). V shed 0 bases and J shed 5 bases, with 7 bases lying between them. The germline gives CDR1 LGHNA, CDR2 YSLEER. The CDR3 has 13 residues. The CDR3 DNA reads as TGCGCCAGCAGCCAAGAGGGGGGTTATGGCTACACCTTC. Translation gives CASSQEGGYGYTF.

This rearrangement joins TRBV5-6 to TRBJ1-2; the D is unclear. Germline V gives CDR1 SGHDT, CDR2 YYEEEE. This CDR3 has 14 residues. Between the trimmed V and J ends, which lost 3 bases and 4 bases, there was a span of 13 bases. As DNA, the CDR3 is TGTGCCAGCAGCTCCAAGGGTCCGGCCTATGGCTACACCTTC. This gives the protein CASSSKGPAYGYTF.

This clonotype was seen repeatedly, ten times or more. The V gene is TRBV6-1, the J gene TRBJ1-1; D possibly corresponds to TRBD1 (5 bases). There are 14 residues in the CDR3. CDR1 and CDR2 from the germline V gene are MNHNS and SASEGT. The V end was cut by 7 bases, the J end by 5 bases, with 17 bases between. Written as DNA, the CDR3 is TGTGCCAGCACATTTACAGGTTCGAGGACTGAAGCTTTCTTT. Its translation is CASTFTGSRTEAFF.

In its sample, this clonotype was seen a few times. The chain is built from TRBV27 and TRBJ2-7; possible D gene TRBD2, 5 bases. The V gene's germline CDR1 is MNHEY and CDR2 SMNVEV (reference sequence). V dropped 6 bases and J dropped 3 bases, with 12 bases sitting between them. The CDR3 spans 13 residues. CDR3 nucleotide sequence: TGTGCCAGCAGGAGGGCCAGATACTACGAGCAGTACGTC. It translates to CASRRARYYEQYV.

This clonotype was counted many times. The chain uses TRBV18 and TRBJ2-1; perhaps TRBD2 as D (5 bases). This CDR3 has 17 residues. V shed 3 bases and J shed 6 bases, with 21 bases lying between them. From germline, CDR1 is KGHSH and CDR2 LQKENI. CDR3: CASSPPLLVQSANEQFF. The CDR3, as DNA: TGTGCCAGCTCACCTCCCTTACTAGTTCAATCCGCCAATGAGCAGTTCTTC.

The sample holds many counts of this clonotype. V and J are TRBV20-1 and TRBJ2-3; 8 nucleotides align to TRBD2. J was trimmed by 1 base and V by 5 bases; bases with no gene match: 11. From germline, CDR1 is DFQATT and CDR2 SNEGSKA (reference sequence). The CDR3 contains 16 residues. In DNA form, the CDR3 reads TGCAGTGCTCCCCAAGGGTGGCGGGGGGGCACAGATACGCAGTATTTT. Its protein is CSAPQGWRGGTDTQYF.

The gene calls are TRBV4-1 and TRBJ2-5, with D possibly TRBD2 on 5 matching bases. Trimming took 0 bases from V and 0 from J, leaving 11 bases between them. Germline V CDR1 and CDR2: MGHRA, YSYEKL. The CDR3 length is 16 residues. The CDR3 sequence: CASSQDLGEYQETQYF. CDR3 sequence (DNA): TGCGCCAGCAGCCAAGATCTTGGGGAGTACCAAGAGACCCAGTACTTC.

This clonotype was seen a single time. One junction end does not reproduce the germline sequence, and a read error may be involved. The V gene is TRBV4-2, the J gene TRBJ1-5, with D uncertain. This CDR3 contains 16 residues. Germline CDR1 and CDR2: LGHNA and YNFKEQ. Here the CDR3 DNA reads TGTGCCAGCAGCCAAGACGGCGGAGTACCTAATCGGCCCCAGCATTTT. Protein: CASSQDGGVPNRPQHF.

This clonotype was picked up many times. The chain joins TRBV20-1 to TRBJ2-1; D unresolved. The CDR3 length is 12 residues. Germline V gene lookup returns CDR1 DFQATT and CDR2 SNEGSKA (reference sequence). V was pared by 0 bases and J by 8 bases, with 8 bases between. The CDR3 region is CSARDGGDEQFF. The CDR3 nucleotides are TGCAGTGCTAGAGATGGTGGGGATGAGCAGTTCTTC.

This clonotype was observed a few times. CDR3 sequence reads: CASSLLGDWDTQYF. For the CDR3, the DNA is TGCGCCAGCAGCTTGTTGGGGGATTGGGATACGCAGTATTTT. The V and J genes are TRBV5-1 and TRBJ2-3; D assignment may be TRBD1 or TRBD2 (5 bases each). Germline V gene sequence: CDR1 SGHRS, CDR2 YFSETQ. CDR3 length equals 14 residues. The V and J ends lost 1 base and 6 bases respectively, with 12 bases between them.

This clonotype occurred a few times. This chain connects TRBV24-1 to TRBJ2-7; TRBD1 is a possible D gene (6 bases). The CDR3 has 13 amino acids. Per germline, CDR1 KGHDR and CDR2 SFDVKD. The ends were cut back, 9 bases at V and 0 bases at J, with 11 bases in the middle. The CDR3 DNA reads as TGTGCCACCGGAAGGACAGTCTCCTACGAGCAGTACGTC. Its protein is CATGRTVSYEQYV.

The chain carries TRBV7-9 and TRBJ1-1; D is possibly TRBD1 (6 bases). CDR1 is SEHNR, CDR2 FQNEAQ, per germline (reference sequence). The CDR3 runs 16 residues. The V end lost 0 bases, the J end lost 0 bases, and 11 bases lay between the germline ends. The CDR3 sequence: CASSLAAGAMNTEAFF. The DNA of the CDR3 is TGTGCCAGCAGCTTAGCGGCAGGGGCTATGAACACTGAAGCTTTCTTT.

This chain joins TRBV29-1 and TRBJ2-7; D gene uncertain. Trimming removed 4 bases from V and 4 bases from J, with 8 bases in between. The CDR3 totals 11 residues. Germline CDR1 and CDR2: SQVTM and ANQGSEA. The CDR3 is CSVAWGYEQYF. CDR3 nucleotide sequence: TGCAGCGTTGCATGGGGATACGAGCAGTACTTC.

This clonotype was detected many times. J is TRBJ2-7 and V is TRBV10-3, with D uncertain. CDR1 ENHRY and CDR2 SYGVKD come from the germline V gene. This CDR3 has 12 residues. Trimming stripped 2 bases from V and 5 bases from J, with 7 bases between. The CDR3 DNA sequence: TGTGCCATCAGTGAGACAGCCCACGAGCAGTACTTC. It encodes CAISETAHEQYF.

This clonotype has more than one count but fewer than ten. The chain carries TRBV19 and TRBJ1-5; D is unclear. Germline V CDR1 and CDR2: LNHDA, SQIVND (reference sequence). This CDR3 contains 14 residues. Trimming stripped 10 bases from V and 2 bases from J, with 15 bases between. In DNA form, the CDR3 reads TGTGCCACTAAAGGGCCACTCGGCAATCAGCCCCAGCATTTT. Translating gives CATKGPLGNQPQHF.

The sample holds a few counts of this clonotype. V is TRBV5-1 and J is TRBJ2-4; the D is unclear. The germline V gene encodes CDR1 SGHRS and CDR2 YFSETQ. CDR3 length equals 15 residues. V gave up 0 bases and J gave up 0 bases, with 7 bases separating them. The CDR3 reads CASSLGQRAKNIQYF. The CDR3 DNA reads as TGCGCCAGCAGCTTGGGGCAGCGAGCCAAAAACATTCAGTACTTC. The full variable domain, its missing parts supplied by reference TRBV5-1 and TRBJ2-4, is KAGVTQTPRYLIKTRGQQVTLSCSPISGHRSVSWYQQTPGQGLQFLFEYFSETQRNKGNFPGRFSGRQFSNSRSEMNVSTLELGDSALYLCASSLGQRAKNIQYFGAGTRLSVL.

Ten or more counts support this clonotype. This rearrangement joins TRBV7-8 to TRBJ2-3, with D uncertain. CDR1 and CDR2 from the germline V gene are SGHVS and FQNEAQ. Between the trimmed V and J ends, which lost 2 bases and 1 base, there was a span of 4 bases. This CDR3 has 13 residues. The CDR3 spells CASSLQGTDTQYF. CDR3 bases: TGTGCCAGCAGCTTACAGGGCACAGATACGCAGTATTTT.

This chain links TRBV4-3 with TRBJ1-2, with D uncertain. This CDR3 has 13 residues. CDR1 and CDR2 from the germline V gene are LGHNA and YSLEER. Trimming stripped 5 bases from V and 3 bases from J, with 10 bases between. CDR3 sequence reads: CASSFGEYYGYTF. The CDR3 DNA follows: TGCGCCAGCAGCTTCGGGGAGTACTATGGCTACACCTTC.

In its sample, this clonotype was seen a few times. V gene TRBV29-1 combines with J gene TRBJ2-1, with 9 bases fitting TRBD1. There are 13 residues in the CDR3. CDR1 and CDR2 (germline): SQVTM, ANQGSEA. The junction had 6 bases not matched to a gene; V was cut back by 8 bases and J by 4 bases. This CDR3 is CSSGDRAYNEQFF. DNA for the CDR3: TGCAGCTCAGGGGACAGGGCTTACAATGAGCAGTTCTTC.

The sample holds many counts of this clonotype. This chain connects TRBV2 to TRBJ2-1; 11 nucleotides agree with TRBD2. The J segment lost 2 bases and the V segment lost 6 bases, leaving 12 bases of the junction unmatched. Germline V CDR1 and CDR2: SNHLY, FYNNEI. The CDR3 covers 18 residues. The CDR3 protein is CASRFPSSGGITYNEQFF. The CDR3 nucleotides are TGTGCCAGCAGATTCCCTTCTAGCGGGGGGATTACCTACAATGAGCAGTTCTTC.

In its sample, this clonotype was seen many times. V and J are TRBV7-8 and TRBJ2-5, with 10 bases fitting TRBD1. Trimming removed 5 bases from V and 4 bases from J; junction bases left unmatched: 16. In germline, CDR1 is SGHVS, CDR2 FQNEAQ. CDR3 length: 18 residues. CDR3 residues: CASSHGRMTGGGGETQYF. The CDR3 nucleotides are TGTGCCAGCAGCCACGGCCGAATGACAGGGGGCGGAGGAGAGACCCAGTACTTC. The full variable domain, with the rest looked up from reference TRBV7-8 and TRBJ2-5, is GAGVSQSPRYKVAKRGQDVALRCDPISGHVSLFWYQQALGQGPEFLTYFQNEAQLDKSGLPSDRFFAERPEGSVSTLKIQRTQQEDSAVYLCASSHGRMTGGGGETQYFGPGTRLLVL.

This clonotype was counted a few times. This rearrangement joins TRBV10-3 to TRBJ2-3, with 10 nucleotides matching TRBD1. Unmatched junction bases numbered 9, after V lost 4 bases and J lost 8 bases. The CDR3 runs to 15 residues. In germline, CDR1 is ENHRY, CDR2 SYGVKD. CDR3 amino acids: CAISGTGGFGGTQYF. The CDR3, as DNA: TGTGCCATCAGTGGGACAGGGGGATTTGGGGGTACGCAGTATTTT.

This clonotype was observed at least ten times. CDR3 coding DNA: TGTGCCAGCAGCTTGCCCTCGGGCAGGGGGCGCGACGAAGCTTTCTTT. Its protein is CASSLPSGRGRDEAFF. The chain carries TRBV5-5 and TRBJ1-1, with 8 positions matching TRBD1. Germline CDR1 SGHKS, CDR2 YYEKEE (reference sequence). The CDR3 spans 16 residues. Trimming took 1 base from V and 8 from J; bases not matched to a gene: 13.